A selection of T cell receptor beta chains follows, all from one sample in a study of T cell responses to AZD1222 COVID-19 vaccine. TCRdb's copy holds only in-frame clones and misses some; the assay was immunoSEQ multiplex PCR. The sample consists of about 190,000 clones, roughly 93% of them appearing once. The sequencing used peripheral blood, collected on day 0 of AZD1222 vaccination. Source of these receptors: an adult in good health. The CDR3 runs from the conserved cysteine through the conserved F or W.

j_gene	v_gene	len	CDR3aa
TRBJ1-3	TRBV11-3	14	CASSLGGQGNTIYF
TRBJ2-2	TRBV6-4	15	CASSPGQGESGELFF
TRBJ1-1	TRBV7-3	16	CASSLVNRGKNTEAFF
TRBJ1-3	TRBV6-5	15	CASSLQGSSGNTIYF
TRBJ1-2	TRBV28	12	CASSKPRGGYTF
TRBJ2-7	TRBV30	12	CAWSRQGYEQYF
TRBJ2-1	TRBV7-8	16	CASSESSGGRGNEQFF
TRBJ2-2	TRBV4-2	17	CASSQDFGRGLGGELFF
TRBJ2-1	TRBV7-3	16	CASSSRGTGAYNEQFF
TRBJ2-1	TRBV11-1	14	CASSRTSSYNEQFF
TRBJ2-1	TRBV10-3	15	CAISESGTGTREQFF
TRBJ2-7	TRBV27	14	CASSLGPQGYEQYF
TRBJ2-5	TRBV27	11	CASSHQETQYF
TRBJ1-2	TRBV7-2	16	CASSPNSGLRIYGYTF
TRBJ2-7	TRBV29-1	18	CSVERLSRGTSGNNEQYF
TRBJ2-1	TRBV10-1	21	CASSEYHRLAGGLGAYNEQFF
TRBJ2-7	TRBV6-2/TRBV6-3	13	CASSPGDFYEQYF
TRBJ2-7	TRBV29-1	12	CSVATSGYEQYF
TRBJ2-7	TRBV4-3	16	CASSQESGSASYEQYF
TRBJ2-5	TRBV12-3/TRBV12-4	13	CASSYRVGETQYF
TRBJ2-2	TRBV9	13	CASSVVQTGELFF
TRBJ2-3	TRBV5-1	14	CASALTGSTDTQYF
TRBJ1-4	TRBV24-1	12	CATGGDNEKLFF
TRBJ1-1	TRBV9	15	CASSEREGAGAEAFF
TRBJ2-7	TRBV7-8	14	CASSAPGTSYEQYF
TRBJ2-6	TRBV19	14	CASSPGVGANVLTF
TRBJ2-7	TRBV7-2	15	CASSLGRQDPYEQYF
TRBJ1-3	TRBV30	15	CAWRPLQHSGNTIYF